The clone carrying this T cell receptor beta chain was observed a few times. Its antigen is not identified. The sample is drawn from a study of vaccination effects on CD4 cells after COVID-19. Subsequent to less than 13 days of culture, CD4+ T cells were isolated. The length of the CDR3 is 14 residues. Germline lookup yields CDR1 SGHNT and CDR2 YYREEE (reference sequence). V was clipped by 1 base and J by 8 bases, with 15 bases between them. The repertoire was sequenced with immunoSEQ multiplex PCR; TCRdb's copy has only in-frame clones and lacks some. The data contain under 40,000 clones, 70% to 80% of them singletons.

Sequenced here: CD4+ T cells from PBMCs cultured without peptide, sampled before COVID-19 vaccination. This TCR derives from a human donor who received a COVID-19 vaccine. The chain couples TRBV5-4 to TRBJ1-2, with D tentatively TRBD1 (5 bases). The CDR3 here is CASSLFGGLQGYTF. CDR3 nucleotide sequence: TGTGCCAGCAGCTTGTTCGGGGGATTACAGGGCTACACCTTC.